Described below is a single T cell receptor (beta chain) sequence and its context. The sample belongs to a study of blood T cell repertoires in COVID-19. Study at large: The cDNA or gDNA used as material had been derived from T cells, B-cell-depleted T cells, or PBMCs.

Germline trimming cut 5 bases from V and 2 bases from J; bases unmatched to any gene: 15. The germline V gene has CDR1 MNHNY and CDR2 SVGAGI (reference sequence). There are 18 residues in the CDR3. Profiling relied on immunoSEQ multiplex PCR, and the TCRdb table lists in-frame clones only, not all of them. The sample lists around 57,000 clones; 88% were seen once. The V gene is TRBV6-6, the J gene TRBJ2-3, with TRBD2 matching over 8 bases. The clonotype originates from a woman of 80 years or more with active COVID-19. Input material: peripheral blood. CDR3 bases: TGTGCCAGCAGTCCAAATCTCCTTGGGCGGGGGGACACAGATACGCAGTATTTT. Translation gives CASSPNLLGRGDTDTQYF.